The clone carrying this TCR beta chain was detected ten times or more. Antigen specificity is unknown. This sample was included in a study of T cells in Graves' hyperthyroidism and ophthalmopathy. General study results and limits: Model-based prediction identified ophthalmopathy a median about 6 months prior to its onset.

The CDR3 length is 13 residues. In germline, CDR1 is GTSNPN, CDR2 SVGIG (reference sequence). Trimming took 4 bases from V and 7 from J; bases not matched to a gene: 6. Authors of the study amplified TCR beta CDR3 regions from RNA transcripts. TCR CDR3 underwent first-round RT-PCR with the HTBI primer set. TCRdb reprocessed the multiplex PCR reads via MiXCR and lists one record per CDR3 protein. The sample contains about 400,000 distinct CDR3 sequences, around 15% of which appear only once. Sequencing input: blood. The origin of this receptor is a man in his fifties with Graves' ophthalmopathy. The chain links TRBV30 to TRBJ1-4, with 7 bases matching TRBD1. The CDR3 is CAWKGAVREKLFF. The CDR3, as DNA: TGTGCCTGGAAGGGGGCGGTTCGTGAAAAACTGTTTTTT.